This T cell receptor beta chain emerged from a study of blood T cell repertoires in COVID-19. Clones were read by immunoSEQ multiplex PCR, and TCRdb kept only the in-frame ones, dropping some. The table has approximately 210,000 clones, approximately 78% seen once. Trimming cost V 2 bases and J 8 bases, with 13 bases left between them. Germline loops: CDR1 SGHNT, CDR2 YYREEE (reference sequence). The CDR3 length is 14 residues. The genes are TRBV5-4 and TRBJ1-4, with D tentatively TRBD1 (6 bases). Sequencing used peripheral blood. The sequence was obtained from a woman aged 40 to 50 with acute or convalescent COVID-19. The chain's CDR3 is CASSLQGMDEKLFF. The CDR3 region has the DNA TGTGCCAGCAGCTTACAGGGTATGGACGAAAAACTGTTTTTT. Combining the CDR3 with reference TRBV5-4 and TRBJ1-4 gives the whole variable domain ETGVTQSPTHLIKTRGQQVTLRCSSQSGHNTVSWYQQALGQGPQFIFQYYREEENGRGNFPPRFSGLQFPNYSSELNVNALELDDSALYLCASSLQGMDEKLFFGSGTQLSVL.